This TCR beta chain was obtained from a study of cytomegalovirus exposure and HLA in healthy donors. Whole-study findings and limits: Researchers catalogued 160 or so TCR beta chains as cytomegalovirus-associated.

Primers included in the PCR were 60 Vbeta and 13 Jbeta primers. TCRdb keeps only in-frame clones here, not all; method: immunoSEQ multiplex PCR. Its table lists about 120,000 clones. The germline CDR1 and CDR2 sequences are SGHVS and FQNEAQ. Unmatched junction bases numbered 5, after V lost 1 base and J lost 9 bases. This CDR3 comprises 14 residues. A note on this clone: Antigen unknown.

The V and J genes are TRBV7-8 and TRBJ2-1; 8 bases agree with TRBD1. This clonotype originated in a man aged 18 to 29 in good health and CMV-seronegative. Sample: PBMCs. The CDR3, as DNA: TGTGCCAGCAGCTTAGAGTCAGGGGGCAGTGAGCAGTTCTTC. Amino acids: CASSLESGGSEQFF.